The T cell receptor (beta chain) under discussion was sequenced for a study of shared clonotypes between healthy human individuals. Clones were sequenced by immunoSEQ multiplex PCR, and TCRdb holds only the in-frame ones, with some missing. Of roughly 2.5 million clones in the sample, around nine tenths were seen once. Points from the study as a whole: Relative to clonotypes present in all four donors, those not shared had lower generation probabilities.

Turning to this clone: Its target is not known. Within the sample, other DNA sequences also encode this same CDR3.

V gave up 5 bases and J gave up 2 bases, with 9 bases separating them. Germline-derived CDR1 and CDR2 are SGHAT and FQNNGV. This CDR3 is 14 amino acids long. The specimen was naive CD4+ T cells sorted from blood. The subset here: CD45RA+ positively selected. This rearrangement joins TRBV11-2 to TRBJ2-2; D might be TRBD1 (5 bases). The sequence derives from a man between 18 and 35 years old in good health. CDR3 in DNA: TGTGCCAGCAGCCCCGACAGAAACACCGGGGAGCTGTTTTTT. Encoded protein: CASSPDRNTGELFF. Full variable domain (remainder filled in from reference TRBV11-2 and TRBJ2-2): EAGVAQSPRYKIIEKRQSVAFWCNPISGHATLYWYQQILGQGPKLLIQFQNNGVVDDSQLPKDRFSAERLKGVDSTLKIQPAKLEDSAVYLCASSPDRNTGELFFGEGSRLTVL.